This TCR beta chain stems from a study of T cells in narcolepsy (dated by TCRdb to about 2018). As for the study more broadly: Patients with narcolepsy type 1 or type 2 (NT1, NT2) were enrolled in the study together with healthy control donors. To look for autoreactive T cells in narcolepsy patients that target self-antigens of hypocretin neurons (hypocretin, TRIB2), the study used TCR Vbeta sequencing to follow clonotypes in blood and CSF.

Memory CD4+ T cells were sorted ex vivo from peripheral blood of narcolepsy patients and healthy controls for TCR Vbeta sequencing. Comments on this clone: The target of this receptor is not known. The input lacks base qualities; no much larger clone sits a single base away. Other DNA sequences within the sample encode an identical CDR3.

V was cut back by 7 bases and J by 11 bases, leaving a gap of 27 bases between them. The CDR3, from cysteine to phenylalanine, totals 16 residues. Only the CDR3 region is kept as DNA, spanning 48 bases read in frame from base 1. Per the germline V gene (reference sequence), LNHDA is the CDR1 and SQIVND is the CDR2. Paper-wide results and their limitations: Autoreactive clonotypes were reported to be detected serially in the blood of the same patients and of different patients, but not in the blood of healthy controls. In plots comparing CSF and blood CD4+ T cell clonotypes from the same patient, HCRT-specific and TRIB2-specific autoreactive clonotypes were highlighted. Certain blood memory CD4+ repertoires from patients and controls had no sequences that matched autoreactive T cell clones. Patients and controls had comparable numbers of sequenced blood memory CD4+ clonotypes, averaging about 40,000 and 33,000, respectively.

The method behind the library was the immunoSEQ multiplex PCR assay. Not all clones reach the TCRdb copy of this immuneACCESS table, which keeps in-frame sequences only. Checked studies attribute under half of the gap to unresolved V genes and leave the rest unexplained. The sample table contains 20,000 to 30,000 clones; only one count was recorded for around 85% of them. In total, the top ten clones hold roughly 1.4% of the sample. This TCR was sampled from a human donor with narcolepsy. This receptor chain uses TRBV19 and TRBJ2-1, and the D gene may be TRBD1, 5 bases matching. Source material: CD45RA- memory CD4+ T cells from PBMCs. The meaning of the sample's cell subset or site label: memory T cells sorted ex vivo from peripheral blood. CDR3 loop: CASTISLTASTMKQFF. The DNA sequence is given as TGTGCCAGTACCATTTCGCTGACAGCCAGTACAATGAAGCAGTTCTTC.